This TCR beta chain was recorded in a study of long-term antiretroviral therapy in people with HIV (dated by TCRdb to between 2021 and 2023). Study-wide context: The earliest samples were collected about a decade before the 2015 WHO recommendation for immediate ART, when ART was typically delayed until CD4 counts fell. Of the roughly 31 participants with HIV, 10 to 11 were female. From 30 adults with confirmed HIV infection, the cohort provided 192 cryopreserved PBMC samples, gathered serially across a mean of about six years (range 1-12). A retrospective serial study tested whether ART initiation and durable HIV suppression were associated with changes in peripheral blood TRB repertoire composition and diversity. No cross-contamination during QIAcube processing was shown when test extractions of a monoclonal T-cell line were performed alongside about 33 polyclonal samples.

For this clone: What this receptor recognizes is not known. Within one base of it there is no much larger clone, and no base qualities were kept.

Counted from cysteine to phenylalanine, this CDR3 has 13 amino acids. The read is trimmed to its CDR3 DNA, 39 bases read in frame from base 1. Relative to germline, V is 4 bases shorter and J is 7 bases shorter, with 16 bases between their ends. CDR1 and CDR2 are read off the germline V gene (reference sequence) as GTSNPN and SVGIG. Inclusion was restricted to participants for whom at least one PBMC sample before ART initiation and at least two post-ART samples were available. Every participant with HIV received treatment in the United States of America. Cryopreserved samples of about 0.95-11 million PBMC were thawed and washed before DNA extraction. At the time of the earliest PBMC sample, participants with HIV were aged between about 23 and 54 years. Each participant contributed PBMC samples from 1-4 timepoints before ART initiation and 2-8 timepoints after ART initiation, with a median of 7 samples. For every participant, serial HIV viral load, CD4+ T-cell count, ART history and demographic data were obtained. Using a Qiagen kit on a QIAcube, genomic DNA was extracted from unsorted PBMC, with samples processed in batches of 12.

The immunoSEQ hsTCRB v3.0 assay was used at survey level resolution to sequence the TRB variable region. TRB sequencing targeted a depth of roughly 35,000-55,000 T-cell genomes per sample. TRB libraries were pooled and sequenced on an Illumina MiSeq using a v3 150-cycle kit. The authors' pipeline ran thus. Repertoire analysis was run in R within a reproducible Nextflow workflow that covered QC, data transformation and analysis. Custom analyses were implemented in LymphoSeq2, an R package for AIRR-Seq data exploration. A few samples yielding fewer than 5000 total TRB sequences were excluded, leaving 150 to 200 analyzed HIV repertoires. Among the 200 or so HIV repertoires that were kept, almost 60 were collected before ART initiation and about 130 were collected after ART initiation. Repertoires were downsampled to 5000 TRB nucleotide sequences, and summary statistics were averaged over 100 downsampling iterations. Only TRB sequences with CDR3 regions of at least seven amino acids were retained for analysis. Two measures captured diversity: a Shannon entropy-derived clonality score and the Gini coefficient. In the repertoire networks, any two of the top 5000 CDR3 amino acid sequences were linked whenever the two sequences differed by an edit distance of one. Antigen specificity groups and MHC restriction were predicted for TRB CDR3 amino acid sequences with GLIPH2. To flag known CMV, EBV, HIV or tissue antigen associations, CDR3 amino acid sequences were matched against VDJdb and McPAS-TCR. Pre-ART, post-ART and control groups were compared with Wilcoxon signed-rank tests and Holm-Bonferroni correction. Not all clones reach the TCRdb copy of this immuneACCESS table, which keeps in-frame sequences only. Checked studies attribute under half of the gap to unresolved V genes and leave the rest unexplained. The V and J calls and clone size come from that table; D and trimming were worked out from the DNA. In all, the sample holds tens of thousands of clones, and 85% to 95% of those were seen once. 7% to 10% of the sample goes to the ten largest clones.

General study outcomes and caveats: Because pre-ART samples had limited cell numbers, unsorted PBMC were profiled rather than sorted CD4+ and CD8+ T cells. The samples span the years 2004 to 2017, and the ART regimens used may be less effective than current regimens. Limited PBMC availability meant only the TCR beta chain was sequenced, without alpha chain pairing. ART initiation was associated with a significant increase in TRB diversity, but diversity stayed significantly below transplant donor controls even after long-term ART. HIV repertoires had narrower CDR3 length ranges than controls, and the network structure suggested an antigen-experienced repertoire that shifted only slightly toward naive after ART. Inferences about post-ART repertoire changes are limited because no data were available on ART adherence, viral resistance or therapy changes. The repertoire was dominated across all time points by expanded TRB clones identified before ART initiation, although this dominance was seen to fluctuate and to decrease in many PLHIV after ART.

The chain couples TRBV30 to TRBJ1-2, with no reliable assignment of the D segment. The TCR comes from a woman aged 35 to 49 with HIV. This material consisted of unsorted PBMCs, taken 7.6 years after starting antiretroviral therapy. The sequenced DNA is TGTGCCTGGAACTTGGAATACGGGAGTGGCTACACCTTC. This encodes CAWNLEYGSGYTF.